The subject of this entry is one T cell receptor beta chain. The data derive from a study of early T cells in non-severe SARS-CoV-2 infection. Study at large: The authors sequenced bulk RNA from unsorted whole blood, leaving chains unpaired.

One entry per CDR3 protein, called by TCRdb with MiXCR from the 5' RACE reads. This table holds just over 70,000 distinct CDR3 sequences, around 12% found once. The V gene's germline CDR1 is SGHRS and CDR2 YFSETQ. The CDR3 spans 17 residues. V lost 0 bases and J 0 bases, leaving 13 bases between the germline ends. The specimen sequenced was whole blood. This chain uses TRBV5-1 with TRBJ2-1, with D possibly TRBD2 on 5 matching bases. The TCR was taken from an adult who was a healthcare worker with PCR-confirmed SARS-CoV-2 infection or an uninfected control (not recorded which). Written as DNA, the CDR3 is TGCGCCAGCAGCTTGGCCGATGGAGGAGTCTCCTACAATGAGCAGTTCTTC. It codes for CASSLADGGVSYNEQFF.